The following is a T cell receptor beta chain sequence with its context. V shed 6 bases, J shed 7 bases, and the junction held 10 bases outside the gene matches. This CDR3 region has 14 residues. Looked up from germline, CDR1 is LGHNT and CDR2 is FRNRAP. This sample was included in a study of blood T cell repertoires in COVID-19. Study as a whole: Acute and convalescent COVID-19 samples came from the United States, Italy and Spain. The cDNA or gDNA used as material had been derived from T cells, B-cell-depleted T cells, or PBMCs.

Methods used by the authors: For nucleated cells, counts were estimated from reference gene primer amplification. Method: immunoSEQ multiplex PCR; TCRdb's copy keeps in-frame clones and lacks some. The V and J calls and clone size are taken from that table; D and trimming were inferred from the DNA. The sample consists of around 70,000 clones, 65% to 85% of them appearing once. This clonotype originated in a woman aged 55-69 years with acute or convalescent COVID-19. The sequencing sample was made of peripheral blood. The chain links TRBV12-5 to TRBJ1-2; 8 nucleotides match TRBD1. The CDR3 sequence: CASGFPGGRGGYTF. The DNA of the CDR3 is TGTGCTAGTGGCTTTCCAGGGGGCAGGGGTGGCTACACCTTC.